This TCR beta chain derives from a study of sequential checkpoint blockade in melanoma. In the study overall: Patients were randomized 1:1 to nivolumab-then-ipilimumab or ipilimumab-then-nivolumab first-line.

Treatment indicated: randomized to nivolumab then ipilimumab (arm A) or the reverse (arm B). Patients had received no earlier DNA-damaging chemotherapy. Sorted cells were live CD3+CD8+, lacking CD19 and CD56, from PBMCs. This clone was seen only a few times. The V end lost 5 bases, the J end lost 5 bases, and 9 bases lay between the germline ends. Per germline, CDR1 DFQATT and CDR2 SNEGSKA (reference sequence). This CDR3 contains 11 residues. TCRdb's table, derived via immunoSEQ multiplex PCR, lists solely in-frame clones and lacks some. The table includes some 20,000 clones, 45% to 65% detected once. The specimen comprised CD8+ T cells sorted from blood (inferred from file names), sampled from a patient given nivolumab and ipilimumab in sequence. This chain uses TRBV20-1 with TRBJ1-1; D might be TRBD1 (6 bases). The sequence derives from a human donor with melanoma. The CDR3 region has the DNA TGCAGTGCTCTAAGGGGGACTGAAGCTTTCTTT. Its protein product is CSALRGTEAFF.